This T cell receptor (beta chain) was identified in a study of beta chain features in type 1 diabetes. Study in general: Analysis included 100 million to 110 million sorted cells drawn from all samples. Broader study findings: cDNA sequencing could over-represent cells with high TCR expression. TCRB CDR3s from Type 1 diabetes patients were moderately but significantly shorter in all four CD4+ subsets. When VDJ junctions were examined, type 1 diabetes patients showed fewer insertions and more deletions.

The CDR3 spans 13 residues. CDR1 is LNHDA, CDR2 SQIVND, per germline (reference sequence). Trimming cost V 5 bases and J 4 bases, with 11 bases left between them. Remarks on this clone: The antigen is undetermined.

Via CD45RO/CCR7/CD25/CD127/CD95/CD27, cells of the CD4+ naive, central memory, regulatory and stem cell-like memory subsets were sorted. TCRB transcripts that were expressed got sequenced, as all of the isolated RNA had been reverse transcribed. The assay was immunoSEQ multiplex PCR, and TCRdb's table has in-frame clones only and misses some. The data show approximately 730,000 clones, roughly an eighth seen once. The TCR comes from a man aged 18 to 30 with type 1 diabetes. The chain employs TRBV19 and TRBJ1-1, with TRBD1 as a possible D gene (5 bases). Sequenced input: naive CD4+ T cells from blood. The CDR3 region has the DNA TGTGCCAGTAGTCTCACAGGTGGCACTGAAGCTTTCTTT. Encoded protein: CASSLTGGTEAFF.